This T cell receptor beta chain was identified in a study of tumor-infiltrating lymphocytes in primary liver carcinoma. For the study at large: Tumors, staged T1-T3 N0M0, spanned 4.2 to 10 cm.

Joint extraction of RNA and DNA used roughly 18-34 mg of bulk tissue that was unsorted. Every single tumor sample held over 75% viable tumor cells. Making TCR beta cDNA involved approximately 530 ng total RNA and a constant-region primer. Employing slightly modified ARM-PCR, three nested multiplex PCR rounds were run, and these gave rise to the TCR beta libraries. The first two PCR rounds, around 11 cycles each, used TRBV1-TRBV30 forward primers and a C-beta reverse primer. TCRdb reprocessed the multiplex PCR reads with MiXCR, giving one entry per CDR3 protein. Of 100,000 to 120,000 distinct CDR3 sequences detected, roughly 80% appear once; the ten largest clones hold approximately 20%. Comment on this clonotype: Germline and junction disagree at one end, which may indicate a read error.

The CDR3 is 14 amino acids. Germline-derived CDR1 and CDR2 are SGHNT and YENEEA. The clonotype comes from a man in his forties or fifties with primary liver carcinoma and hepatitis B virus infection. The V and J genes are TRBV11-3 and TRBJ1-1; D gene uncertain. Sequencing input: liver tumor tissue from sampling region 3. Noted subset: tumor region T3, left-lateral pole. CDR3 sequence: CVSSLAGGNSEAFF. For the CDR3, the DNA is TGTGTCAGCAGCTTAGCGGGAGGGAATAGTGAAGCTTTCTTT.